The rows below give T cell receptor beta chains drawn from one sample of a study of cytomegalovirus exposure and HLA in healthy donors. This table comes from immunoSEQ multiplex PCR, and its TCRdb copy is limited to in-frame clones, with some not included. Found here are some 160,000 clones, approximately 81% of them singletons; the top ten hold just over 2.5%. Source material: PBMCs. The receptors were sampled from a man aged 25-45 years in good health and CMV-seropositive. The CDR3 runs from the conserved cysteine through the conserved F or W. The order of the fields is CDR3 protein, CDR3 DNA, J gene, D gene, clone size, V gene. The D gene is left open where the match is weak. Some rows have no size entry. The others give once, few or many, or a class for an expanded clone.

CDR3: CASSKVGGSNNEQFF
DNA: TGCGCCAGCAGCAAGGTTGGGGGGTCCAACAATGAGCAGTTCTTC
J: TRBJ2-1
D: .
size: .
V: TRBV5-1

CDR3: CASSSIDQDGYTF
DNA: TGTGCCAGCAGTTCCATTGACCAGGATGGCTACACCTTC
J: TRBJ1-2
D: .
size: .
V: TRBV27

CDR3: CSSSLAATGTQYF
DNA: TGTTCCAGCAGCTTAGCTGCGACGGGGACCCAGTACTTC
J: TRBJ2-5
D: .
size: .
V: TRBV7-9

CDR3: CASSPDRAETQYF
DNA: TGTGCCAGCTCGCCGGACAGGGCGGAGACCCAGTACTTC
J: TRBJ2-5
D: TRBD1
size: .
V: TRBV18

CDR3: CAWSLAGLGETQYF
DNA: TGTGCCTGGTCCTTAGCGGGATTGGGAGAGACCCAGTACTTC
J: TRBJ2-5
D: TRBD2
size: .
V: TRBV30

CDR3: CASSSFSPSLYYEQFF
DNA: TGTGCCAGCAGTTCGTTTAGCCCCTCTCTTTACTATGAGCAGTTCTTC
J: TRBJ2-1
D: .
size: .
V: TRBV27

CDR3: CASGLDRVGTEAFF
DNA: TGTGCCAGCGGTCTGGACAGGGTGGGGACTGAAGCTTTCTTT
J: TRBJ1-1
D: TRBD1
size: .
V: TRBV11-2

CDR3: CASSGTVEETQYF
DNA: TGTGCCAGCTCCGGGACAGTCGAAGAGACCCAGTACTTC
J: TRBJ2-5
D: TRBD1
size: .
V: TRBV6-1

CDR3: CASSTQGNTEAFF
DNA: TGTGCCAGTAGTACACAGGGAAACACTGAAGCTTTCTTT
J: TRBJ1-1
D: .
size: .
V: TRBV19

CDR3: CASSLDQRRAGQHFYGYTF
DNA: TGTGCCAGCAGCTTAGATCAACGGAGGGCCGGACAACACTTCTATGGCTACACCTTC
J: TRBJ1-2
D: .
size: .
V: TRBV7-8

CDR3: CAWRRSSYNSPLHF
DNA: TGTGCCTGGAGGAGGAGCTCCTATAATTCACCCCTCCACTTT
J: TRBJ1-6
D: .
size: .
V: TRBV30

CDR3: CASSHPGQLNEKLFF
DNA: TGTGCCAGCAGTCATCCGGGACAGCTTAATGAAAAACTGTTTTTT
J: TRBJ1-4
D: TRBD1
size: .
V: TRBV11-3

CDR3: CASSFQGVWYEQYF
DNA: TGTGCCAGCAGCTTTCAGGGTGTATGGTACGAGCAGTACTTC
J: TRBJ2-7
D: .
size: once
V: TRBV7-9

CDR3: CASSLVQSSGNTIYF
DNA: TGTGCCAGCAGCTTAGTACAGAGCTCTGGAAACACCATATATTTT
J: TRBJ1-3
D: .
size: .
V: TRBV7-2

CDR3: CASSQDPGQDISPLHF
DNA: TGTGCCAGCAGCCAGGACCCAGGACAGGATATTTCACCCCTCCACTTT
J: TRBJ1-6
D: TRBD1
size: .
V: TRBV4-2

CDR3: CASSRQWEGAYYGYTF
DNA: TGCGCCAGCAGCCGACAATGGGAGGGAGCCTACTATGGCTACACCTTC
J: TRBJ1-2
D: .
size: .
V: TRBV4-1

CDR3: CASSWTGAYEQYF
DNA: TGTGCCAGCAGTTGGACAGGGGCTTACGAGCAGTACTTC
J: TRBJ2-7
D: TRBD1
size: .
V: TRBV27

CDR3: CASSLLDSRTQYF
DNA: TGTGCCAGCAGCTTGTTGGACAGCCGGACGCAGTATTTT
J: TRBJ2-3
D: .
size: few
V: TRBV5-6

CDR3: CASGMVRGSYEQYF
DNA: TGTGCTAGTGGTATGGTCAGGGGATCCTACGAGCAGTACTTC
J: TRBJ2-7
D: .
size: .
V: TRBV12-5

CDR3: CASSQDLGVGNQPQHF
DNA: TGTGCCAGCAGCCAAGATCTAGGGGTGGGCAATCAGCCCCAGCATTTT
J: TRBJ1-5
D: .
size: .
V: TRBV4-2

CDR3: CASSLQGAPANYGYTF
DNA: TGTGCCAGCAGTTTACAGGGCGCCCCAGCTAACTATGGCTACACCTTC
J: TRBJ1-2
D: .
size: .
V: TRBV28

CDR3: CAISDGRNTEAFF
DNA: TGTGCCATCAGTGATGGCCGGAACACTGAAGCTTTCTTT
J: TRBJ1-1
D: .
size: .
V: TRBV10-3

CDR3: CASSRTGTSSYNEQFF
DNA: TGCGCCAGCAGCCGGACCGGGACTAGCAGCTACAATGAGCAGTTCTTC
J: TRBJ2-1
D: TRBD2
size: .
V: TRBV5-1

CDR3: CASSFRGSGANVLTF
DNA: TGTGCCAGCAGCTTTAGGGGCTCTGGGGCCAACGTCCTGACTTTC
J: TRBJ2-6
D: .
size: .
V: TRBV11-3

CDR3: CSVGPGGLGTEAFF
DNA: TGCAGCGTTGGGCCAGGGGGCCTAGGCACTGAAGCTTTCTTT
J: TRBJ1-1
D: TRBD1
size: .
V: TRBV29-1

CDR3: CASSRLQFYGYTF
DNA: TGTGCCAGTAGTAGGTTGCAGTTCTATGGCTACACCTTC
J: TRBJ1-2
D: .
size: .
V: TRBV19

CDR3: CASSRGSGASYNEQFF
DNA: TGCGCCAGCAGCCGGGGGAGCGGGGCCTCCTACAATGAGCAGTTCTTC
J: TRBJ2-1
D: TRBD2
size: .
V: TRBV4-3

CDR3: CASSLAGTGYSNQPQHF
DNA: TGTGCCAGCAGCTTGGCAGGGACAGGGTATAGCAATCAGCCCCAGCATTTT
J: TRBJ1-5
D: TRBD1
size: few
V: TRBV5-5

CDR3: CASSLTTGHEGEAFF
DNA: TGTGCCAGCAGTCTTACTACAGGTCATGAAGGTGAAGCTTTCTTT
J: TRBJ1-1
D: .
size: .
V: TRBV27

CDR3: CASSLLGGREGTQYF
DNA: TGTGCCAGCAGCTTACTAGGCGGGAGGGAAGGGACCCAGTACTTC
J: TRBJ2-5
D: TRBD2
size: .
V: TRBV7-3

CDR3: CAWSVGLADEQYF
DNA: TGTGCCTGGAGTGTAGGGCTAGCTGACGAGCAGTACTTC
J: TRBJ2-7
D: .
size: .
V: TRBV30

CDR3: CAWSGGLAREQYF
DNA: TGTGCCTGGAGTGGGGGACTAGCGAGAGAGCAGTACTTC
J: TRBJ2-7
D: TRBD2
size: .
V: TRBV30

CDR3: CASSQMGEQEQFF
DNA: TGCGCCAGCAGCCAAATGGGAGAACAGGAGCAGTTCTTC
J: TRBJ2-1
D: .
size: .
V: TRBV4-1

CDR3: CASSSSRVTGELFF
DNA: TGTGCCAGCAGCTCTTCCAGGGTCACCGGGGAGCTGTTTTTT
J: TRBJ2-2
D: .
size: once
V: TRBV7-9

CDR3: CASTVPGHSYEQYF
DNA: TGTGCCAGCACCGTACCGGGACACAGCTACGAGCAGTACTTC
J: TRBJ2-7
D: .
size: .
V: TRBV6-4

CDR3: CASSVGTGGGEQFF
DNA: TGTGCCAGTAGTGTTGGGACAGGGGGCGGTGAGCAGTTCTTC
J: TRBJ2-1
D: TRBD1
size: once
V: TRBV19

CDR3: CASSYSGTGGYTF
DNA: TGTGCCAGCAGTTACTCAGGGACAGGTGGCTACACCTTC
J: TRBJ1-2
D: TRBD1
size: .
V: TRBV6-5

CDR3: CASSRRVEYQETQYF
DNA: TGTGCCAGCAGCCGACGGGTGGAGTACCAAGAGACCCAGTACTTC
J: TRBJ2-5
D: .
size: .
V: TRBV11-3

CDR3: CASSILGSHGYTF
DNA: TGTGCCAGTAGTATATTGGGCAGCCATGGCTACACCTTC
J: TRBJ1-2
D: .
size: .
V: TRBV19

CDR3: CASSLGDTYEQYF
DNA: TGTGCCAGCAGCTTAGGGGACACCTACGAGCAGTACTTC
J: TRBJ2-7
D: .
size: .
V: TRBV7-6

CDR3: CASSLVVGRGTDTQYF
DNA: TGTGCCAGCAGTTTAGTGGTCGGCAGGGGCACAGATACGCAGTATTTT
J: TRBJ2-3
D: .
size: once
V: TRBV27

CDR3: CASSYSLGARTEAFF
DNA: TGTGCCAGCAGTTACAGTCTGGGGGCGCGGACCGAAGCTTTCTTT
J: TRBJ1-1
D: .
size: .
V: TRBV6-5

CDR3: CASSLEGLAGGQQFF
DNA: TGTGCCAGCAGCTTAGAAGGGCTAGCGGGAGGCCAGCAGTTCTTC
J: TRBJ2-1
D: TRBD2
size: .
V: TRBV7-8